One sample yielded the 7 T cell receptor beta chains listed below, sequenced in a study of blood T cells in healthy people across ages. For the second PCR, which ran for roughly 7 to 11 cycles, a sample-barcoded 5' primer and a J-beta primer mix were used. In TCRdb, the 5' RACE reads were re-called with MiXCR into one record per CDR3 protein. Among around 780,000 distinct CDR3 sequences listed, 56% were seen once. Input material: blood. Receptor source: a man aged 35-49 years in good health.

This clonotype was counted many times. The gene calls are TRBV7-2 and TRBJ2-5; a weak D match, TRBD2 (6 bases). V shed 3 bases and J shed 11 bases, with 22 bases lying between them. This CDR3 comprises 15 residues. In germline, CDR1 is SGHTA, CDR2 FQGNSA. The CDR3 region is CASSLISGGVGEQYF. DNA for the CDR3: TGTGCCAGCAGCTTGATCTCAGGAGGGGTGGGGGAGCAGTACTTC. Using reference TRBV7-2 and TRBJ2-5 for the parts outside the CDR3, the full variable domain is GAGVSQSPSNKVTEKGKDVELRCDPISGHTALYWYRQSLGQGLEFLIYFQGNSAPDKSGLPSDRFSAERTGGSVSTLTIQRTQQEDSAVYLCASSLISGGVGEQYFGPGTRLLVL.

V is TRBV6-2 or TRBV6-3 and J is TRBJ2-3; 12 nucleotides agree with TRBD2. The J segment lost 0 bases and the V segment lost 8 bases, leaving 0 bases of the junction unmatched. The CDR3 has 14 residues. Germline V gives CDR1 MNHEY, CDR2 SVGEGT. DNA of the CDR3: TGTGCCAGCGGACTAGCGGGGAGCACAGATACGCAGTATTTT. Amino acids: CASGLAGSTDTQYF.

The chain couples TRBV9 to TRBJ2-1, with D unclear. The germline CDR1 and CDR2 sequences are SGDLS and YYNGEE. V was pared by 3 bases and J by 7 bases, with 20 bases between. This CDR3 is built from 16 residues. The CDR3 DNA sequence: TGTGCCAGCAGCGAGGACGTCGCCCCCTTAGGGAATGAGCAGTTCTTC. Translation: CASSEDVAPLGNEQFF.

The J gene is TRBJ2-3, the V gene TRBV19; no clear D gene. Per germline, CDR1 LNHDA and CDR2 SQIVND (reference sequence). The CDR3 extends over 14 amino acids. Trimming cost V 6 bases and J 1 base, with 11 bases left between them. CDR3 sequence reads: CASRAGPGTDTQYF. In DNA form, the CDR3 reads TGTGCCAGTAGAGCAGGACCCGGCACAGATACGCAGTATTTT.

This clonotype was observed a few times. V gene TRBV11-2 combines with J gene TRBJ2-2; 8 nucleotides match TRBD2. J gave up 6 bases and V 0 bases, and 21 bases lay outside the gene matches. Germline assignment: CDR1 SGHAT and CDR2 FQNNGV. The CDR3 has 21 amino acids. The CDR3 protein is CASSLEQRGKTGGLSPGELFF. CDR3 nucleotides: TGTGCCAGCAGCTTAGAACAGCGGGGGAAAACAGGAGGCCTCTCCCCCGGGGAGCTGTTTTTT.

V usage is TRBV4-3 and J usage is TRBJ2-3; 7 nucleotides line up with TRBD2. The CDR3 spans 16 residues. The ends lost 0 bases at V and 3 bases at J; junction bases unmatched: 6. Germline CDR1 LGHNA, CDR2 YSLEER. The CDR3 region is CASSQDAGVETDTQYF. CDR3 coding DNA: TGCGCCAGCAGCCAAGATGCGGGGGTGGAGACAGATACGCAGTATTTT.

The DNA for the CDR3 is TGCGCCAGCAGCCAAGTGGCGGGGCAAGAGACCCAGTACTTC. Translated: CASSQVAGQETQYF. This chain connects TRBV4-1 to TRBJ2-5, with D perhaps TRBD2 (6 bases). V was pared by 1 base and J by 2 bases, with 8 bases between. Germline CDR1 reads MGHRA; CDR2 reads YSYEKL. The CDR3 loop spans 14 amino acids.